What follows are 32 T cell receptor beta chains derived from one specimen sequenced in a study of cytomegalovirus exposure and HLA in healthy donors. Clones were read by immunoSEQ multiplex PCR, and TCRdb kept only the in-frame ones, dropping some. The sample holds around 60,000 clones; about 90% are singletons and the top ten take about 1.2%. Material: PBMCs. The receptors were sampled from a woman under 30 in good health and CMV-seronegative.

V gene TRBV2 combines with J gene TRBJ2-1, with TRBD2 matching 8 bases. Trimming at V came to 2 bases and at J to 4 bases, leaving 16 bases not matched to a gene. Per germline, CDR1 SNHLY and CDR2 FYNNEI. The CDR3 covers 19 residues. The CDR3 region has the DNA TGTGCCAGCAGTGAATCAGACCCAGCGGGGGAAATAAAATACAATGAGCAGTTCTTC. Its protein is CASSESDPAGEIKYNEQFF.

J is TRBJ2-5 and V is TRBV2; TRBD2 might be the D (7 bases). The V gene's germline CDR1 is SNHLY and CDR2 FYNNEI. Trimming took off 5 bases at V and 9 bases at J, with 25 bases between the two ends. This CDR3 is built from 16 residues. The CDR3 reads CASSPRGGATWESQYF. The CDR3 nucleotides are TGTGCCAGCAGTCCTAGGGGGGGCGCGACCTGGGAGTCCCAGTACTTC.

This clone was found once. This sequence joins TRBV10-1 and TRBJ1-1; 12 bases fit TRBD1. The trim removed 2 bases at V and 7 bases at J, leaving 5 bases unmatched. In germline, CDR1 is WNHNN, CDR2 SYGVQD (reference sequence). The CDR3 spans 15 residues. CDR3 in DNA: TGCGCCAGCAGTGAGACCGGGACAGGGGGCAGTGAAGCTTTCTTT. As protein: CASSETGTGGSEAFF.

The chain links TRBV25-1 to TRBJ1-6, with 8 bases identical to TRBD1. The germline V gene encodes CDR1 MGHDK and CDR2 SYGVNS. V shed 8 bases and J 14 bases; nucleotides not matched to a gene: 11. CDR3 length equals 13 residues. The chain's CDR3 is CASGLGQVSSLHF. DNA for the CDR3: TGTGCCAGCGGCCTGGGACAGGTTTCCTCCCTCCACTTT.

The CDR3 sequence is CASSLRDRVNTEAFF. In DNA, the CDR3 is TGCGCCAGCAGCTTAAGGGACAGGGTGAACACTGAAGCTTTCTTT. The chain is built from TRBV5-1 and TRBJ1-1; 9 positions agree with TRBD1. The CDR3 is made up of 15 amino acids. The V segment lost 2 bases and the J segment 0 bases; nucleotides outside the gene matches: 2. Germline V gives CDR1 SGHRS, CDR2 YFSETQ.

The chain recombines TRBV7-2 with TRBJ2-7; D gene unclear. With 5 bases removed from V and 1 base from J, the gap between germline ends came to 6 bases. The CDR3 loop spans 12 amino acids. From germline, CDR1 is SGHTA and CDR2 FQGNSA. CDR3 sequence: CASSQISYEQYF. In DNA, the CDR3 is TGTGCCAGCAGCCAAATTTCCTACGAGCAGTACTTC.

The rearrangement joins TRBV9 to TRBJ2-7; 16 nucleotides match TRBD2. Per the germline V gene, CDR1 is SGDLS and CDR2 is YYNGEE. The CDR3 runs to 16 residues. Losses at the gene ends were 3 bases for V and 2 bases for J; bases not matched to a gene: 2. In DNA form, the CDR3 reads TGTGCCAGCAGCGGGGGACTAGCGGGAGGGGCCTACGAGCAGTACTTC. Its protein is CASSGGLAGGAYEQYF.

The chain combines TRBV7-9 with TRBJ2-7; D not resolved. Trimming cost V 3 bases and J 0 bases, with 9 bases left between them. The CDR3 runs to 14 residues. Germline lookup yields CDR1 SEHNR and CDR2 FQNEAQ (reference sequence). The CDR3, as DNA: TGTGCCAGCAGCTTGAGTGAGAGCTCCTACGAGCAGTACTTC. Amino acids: CASSLSESSYEQYF.

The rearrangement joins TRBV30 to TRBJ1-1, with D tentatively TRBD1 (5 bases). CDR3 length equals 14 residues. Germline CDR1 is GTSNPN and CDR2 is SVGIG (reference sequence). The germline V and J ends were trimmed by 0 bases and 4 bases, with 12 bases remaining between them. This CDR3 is CAWSVPGRGTEAFF. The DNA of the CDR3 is TGTGCCTGGAGTGTTCCGGGGAGGGGCACTGAAGCTTTCTTT.

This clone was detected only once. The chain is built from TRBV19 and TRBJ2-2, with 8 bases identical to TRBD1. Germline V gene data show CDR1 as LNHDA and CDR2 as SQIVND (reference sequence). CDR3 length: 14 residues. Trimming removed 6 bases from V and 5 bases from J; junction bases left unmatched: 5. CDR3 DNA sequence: TGTGCCAGTAGCCAGGGGGCGCGTACCGGGGAGCTGTTTTTT. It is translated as CASSQGARTGELFF.

The CDR3 DNA reads TGTGCCTGGAGTGTACTTGGTTTTAGGCAGGGCGGCGGGGAGCTGTTTTTT. It is translated as CAWSVLGFRQGGGELFF. The rearrangement links TRBV30 to TRBJ2-2, with a weak D call TRBD1 (5 bases). This CDR3 is built from 17 residues. V lost 0 bases and J lost 7, with 21 bases in between. From germline, CDR1 is GTSNPN and CDR2 SVGIG (reference sequence).

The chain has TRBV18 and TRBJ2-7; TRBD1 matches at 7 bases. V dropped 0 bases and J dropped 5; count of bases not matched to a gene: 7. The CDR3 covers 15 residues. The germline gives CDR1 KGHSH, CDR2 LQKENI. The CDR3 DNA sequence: TGTGCCAGCTCACCACCGGACAGGTGGTACGACGAGCAGTACTTC. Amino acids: CASSPPDRWYDEQYF. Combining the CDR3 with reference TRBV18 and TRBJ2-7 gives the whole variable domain NAGVMQNPRHLVRRRGQEARLRCSPMKGHSHVYWYRQLPEEGLKFMVYLQKENIIDESGMPKERFSAEFPKEGPSILRIQQVVRGDSAAYFCASSPPDRWYDEQYFGPGTRLTVT.

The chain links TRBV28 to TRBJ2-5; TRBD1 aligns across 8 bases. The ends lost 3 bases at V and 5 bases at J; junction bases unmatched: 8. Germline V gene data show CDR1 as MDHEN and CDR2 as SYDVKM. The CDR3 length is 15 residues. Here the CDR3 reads CASSLLGTGGETQYF. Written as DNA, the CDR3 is TGTGCCAGCAGTTTGCTCGGCACAGGGGGGGAGACCCAGTACTTC.

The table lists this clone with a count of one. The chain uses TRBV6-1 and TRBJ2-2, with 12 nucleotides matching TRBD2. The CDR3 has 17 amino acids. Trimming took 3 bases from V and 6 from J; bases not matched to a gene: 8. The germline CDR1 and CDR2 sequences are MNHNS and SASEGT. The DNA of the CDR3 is TGTGCCAGCAGTGATGCTAGCGGGGGGGCCTTGGCCGGGGAGCTGTTTTTT. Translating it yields CASSDASGGALAGELFF.

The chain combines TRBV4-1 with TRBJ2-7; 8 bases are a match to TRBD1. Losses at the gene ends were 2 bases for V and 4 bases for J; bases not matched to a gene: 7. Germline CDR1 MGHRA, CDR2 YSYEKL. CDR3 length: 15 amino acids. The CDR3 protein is CASSQLLQGEYEQYF. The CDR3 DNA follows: TGCGCCAGCAGCCAACTATTACAGGGGGAATACGAGCAGTACTTC.

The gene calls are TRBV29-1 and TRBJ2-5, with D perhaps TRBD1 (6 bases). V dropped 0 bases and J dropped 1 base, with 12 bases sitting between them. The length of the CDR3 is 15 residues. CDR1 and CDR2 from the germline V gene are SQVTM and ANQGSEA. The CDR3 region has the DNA TGCAGCGTTGAAGATCCGGGGACATTCCAAGAGACCCAGTACTTC. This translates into CSVEDPGTFQETQYF. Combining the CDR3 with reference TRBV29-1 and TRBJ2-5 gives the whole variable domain SAVISQKPSRDICQRGTSLTIQCQVDSQVTMMFWYRQQPGQSLTLIATANQGSEATYESGFVIDKFPISRPNLTFSTLTVSNMSPEDSSIYLCSVEDPGTFQETQYFGPGTRLLVL.

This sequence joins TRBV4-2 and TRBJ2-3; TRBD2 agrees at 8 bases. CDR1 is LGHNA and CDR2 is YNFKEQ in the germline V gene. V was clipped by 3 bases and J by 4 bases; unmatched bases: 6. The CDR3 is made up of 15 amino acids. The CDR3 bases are TGTGCCAGCAGCCAGAGCGGGAGTGAATCAGATACGCAGTATTTT. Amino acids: CASSQSGSESDTQYF.

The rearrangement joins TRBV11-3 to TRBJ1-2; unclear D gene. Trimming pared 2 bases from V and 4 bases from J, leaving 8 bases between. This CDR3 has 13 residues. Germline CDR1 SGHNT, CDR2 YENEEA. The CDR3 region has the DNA TGTGCCAGCAGCTTAAGGGAGGCCTATGGCTACACCTTC. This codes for CASSLREAYGYTF.

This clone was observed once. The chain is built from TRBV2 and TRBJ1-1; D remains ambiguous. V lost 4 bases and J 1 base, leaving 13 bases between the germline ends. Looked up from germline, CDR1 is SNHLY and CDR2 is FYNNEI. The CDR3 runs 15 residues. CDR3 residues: CASSGTEEANTEAFF. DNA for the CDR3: TGTGCCAGCAGTGGGACGGAGGAAGCGAACACTGAAGCTTTCTTT.

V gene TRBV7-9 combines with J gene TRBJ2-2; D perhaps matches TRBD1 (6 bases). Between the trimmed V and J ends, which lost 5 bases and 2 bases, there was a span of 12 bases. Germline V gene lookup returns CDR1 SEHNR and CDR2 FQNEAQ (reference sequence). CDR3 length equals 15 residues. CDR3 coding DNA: TGTGCCAGCAGCCAGGGGACATCCAACACCGGGGAGCTGTTTTTT. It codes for CASSQGTSNTGELFF. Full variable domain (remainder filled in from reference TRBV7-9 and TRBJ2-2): DTGVSQNPRHKITKRGQNVTFRCDPISEHNRLYWYRQTLGQGPEFLTYFQNEAQLEKSRLLSDRFSAERPKGSFSTLEIQRTEQGDSAMYLCASSQGTSNTGELFFGEGSRLTVL.

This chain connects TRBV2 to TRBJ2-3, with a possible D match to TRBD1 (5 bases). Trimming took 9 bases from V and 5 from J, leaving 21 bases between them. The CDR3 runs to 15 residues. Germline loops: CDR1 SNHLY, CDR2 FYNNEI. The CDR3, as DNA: TGTGCCAGTCGTTTAGGCAGGGTAAATGTAGATACGCAGTATTTT. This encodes CASRLGRVNVDTQYF.

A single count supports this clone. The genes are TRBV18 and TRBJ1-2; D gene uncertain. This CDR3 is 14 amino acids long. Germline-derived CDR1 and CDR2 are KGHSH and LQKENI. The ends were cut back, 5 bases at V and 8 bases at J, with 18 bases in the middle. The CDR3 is CASSAGGSLPGYTF. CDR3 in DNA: TGTGCCAGCTCAGCGGGAGGGAGCCTACCAGGCTACACCTTC.

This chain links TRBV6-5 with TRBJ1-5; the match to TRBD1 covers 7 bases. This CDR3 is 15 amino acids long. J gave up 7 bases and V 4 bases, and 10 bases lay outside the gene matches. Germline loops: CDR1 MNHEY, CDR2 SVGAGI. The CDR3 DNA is TGTGCCAGCAGTTCGCCCGCGACAGGGAGGCAGCCCCAGCATTTT. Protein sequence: CASSSPATGRQPQHF.

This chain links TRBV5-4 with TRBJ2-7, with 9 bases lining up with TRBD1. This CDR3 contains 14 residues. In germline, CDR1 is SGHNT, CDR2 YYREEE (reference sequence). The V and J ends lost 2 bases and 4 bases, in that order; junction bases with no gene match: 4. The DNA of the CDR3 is TGTGCCAGCAGCTTTAAGGGACAGGGTTACGAGCAGTACTTC. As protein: CASSFKGQGYEQYF.

CDR3 sequence reads: CSVVRDSYEQYF. CDR3 sequence (DNA): TGCAGCGTTGTGCGGGACTCCTACGAGCAGTACTTC. J is TRBJ2-7 and V is TRBV29-1; the D gene is possibly TRBD2 (6 bases). This CDR3 comprises 12 residues. V lost 4 bases and J 0 bases, leaving 7 bases between the germline ends. Germline loops: CDR1 SQVTM, CDR2 ANQGSEA.

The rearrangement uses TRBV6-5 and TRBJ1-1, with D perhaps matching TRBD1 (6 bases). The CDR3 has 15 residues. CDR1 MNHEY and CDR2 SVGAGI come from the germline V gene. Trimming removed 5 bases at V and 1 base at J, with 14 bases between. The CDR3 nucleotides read TGTGCCAGCAGTCCTAACAGGGTAAGGAACACTGAAGCTTTCTTT. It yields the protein CASSPNRVRNTEAFF.

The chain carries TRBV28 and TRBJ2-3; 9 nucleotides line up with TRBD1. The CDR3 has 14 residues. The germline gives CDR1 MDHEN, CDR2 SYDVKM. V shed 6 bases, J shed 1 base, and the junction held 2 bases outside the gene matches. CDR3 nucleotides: TGTGCCAGCAGGCGGACAGGGGGCACAGATACGCAGTATTTT. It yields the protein CASRRTGGTDTQYF. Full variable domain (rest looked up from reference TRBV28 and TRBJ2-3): DVKVTQSSRYLVKRTGEKVFLECVQDMDHENMFWYRQDPGLGLRLIYFSYDVKMKEKGDIPEGYSVSREKKERFSLILESASTNQTSMYLCASRRTGGTDTQYFGPGTRLTVL.

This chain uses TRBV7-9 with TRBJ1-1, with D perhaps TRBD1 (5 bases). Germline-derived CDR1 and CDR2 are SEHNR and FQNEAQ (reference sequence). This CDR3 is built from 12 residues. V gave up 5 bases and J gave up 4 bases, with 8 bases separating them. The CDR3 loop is CASSLRVTEAFF. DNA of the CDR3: TGTGCCAGCAGCCTCAGGGTCACTGAAGCTTTCTTT.

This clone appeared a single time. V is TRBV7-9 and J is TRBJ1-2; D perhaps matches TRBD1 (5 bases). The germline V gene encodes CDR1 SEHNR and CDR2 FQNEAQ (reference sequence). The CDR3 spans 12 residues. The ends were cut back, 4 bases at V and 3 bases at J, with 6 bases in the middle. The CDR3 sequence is CASSSQDYGYTF. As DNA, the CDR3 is TGTGCCAGCAGCTCACAGGACTATGGCTACACCTTC.

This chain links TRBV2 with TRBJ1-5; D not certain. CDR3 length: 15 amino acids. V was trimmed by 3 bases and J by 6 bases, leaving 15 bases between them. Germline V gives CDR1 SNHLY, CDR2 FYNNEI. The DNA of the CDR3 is TGTGCCAGCAGTGAGCTTCTTAAATTAGCTCAGCCCCAGCATTTT. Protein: CASSELLKLAQPQHF. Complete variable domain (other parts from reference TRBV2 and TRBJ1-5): EPEVTQTPSHQVTQMGQEVILRCVPISNHLYFYWYRQILGQKVEFLVSFYNNEISEKSEIFDDQFSVERPDGSNFTLKIRSTKLEDSAMYFCASSELLKLAQPQHFGDGTRLSIL.

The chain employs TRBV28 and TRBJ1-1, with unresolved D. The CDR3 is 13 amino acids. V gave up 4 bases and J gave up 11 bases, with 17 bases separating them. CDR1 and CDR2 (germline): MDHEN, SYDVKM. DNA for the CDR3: TGTGCCAGCAGTTCCGCGGGATCTGCATTGGCTTTCTTT. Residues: CASSSAGSALAFF.

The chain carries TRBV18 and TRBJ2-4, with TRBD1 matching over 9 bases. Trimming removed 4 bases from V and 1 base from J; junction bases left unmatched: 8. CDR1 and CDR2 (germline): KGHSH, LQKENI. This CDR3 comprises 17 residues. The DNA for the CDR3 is TGTGCCAGCTCACGGGGTACAGGGGGCGCGGCCAAAAACATTCAGTACTTC. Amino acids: CASSRGTGGAAKNIQYF.